Listed here are 23 T cell receptor beta chains from one sample, sequenced in a study of CD8 T cells in ankylosing spondylitis. TCRdb recomputed calls from the 5' RACE reads with MiXCR, one row per CDR3 protein. The sample shows approximately 350,000 distinct CDR3 sequences, about 15% of them seen only once. Source material: blood, either unsorted or a sorted T cell fraction (not recorded which). These receptors came from a male donor with ankylosing spondylitis or in good health (not recorded which).

DNA of the CDR3: TGCAGCGTTGAAAAGGTGACAGGGGGCACTGAAGCTTTCTTT. Its protein product is CSVEKVTGGTEAFF. The rearrangement uses TRBV29-1 and TRBJ1-1; 9 bases agree with TRBD1. The ends lost 2 bases at V and 4 bases at J; junction bases unmatched: 5. The germline V gene encodes CDR1 SQVTM and CDR2 ANQGSEA. This CDR3 has 14 residues.

The chain employs TRBV6-1 and TRBJ2-1, with D uncertain. The ends were cut back, 7 bases at V and 0 bases at J, with 16 bases in the middle. This CDR3 has 16 residues. Germline CDR1 reads MNHNS; CDR2 reads SASEGT. In DNA form, the CDR3 reads TGTGCCAGCAAGAGAACCTCCTTAAGCTCCTACAATGAGCAGTTCTTC. Amino acid sequence: CASKRTSLSSYNEQFF.

This clonotype was counted a few times. The CDR3 is CSARDSRRNANTGELFF. The CDR3 DNA is TGCAGTGCTAGAGATAGTCGGAGGAACGCGAACACCGGGGAGCTGTTTTTT. This chain connects TRBV20-1 to TRBJ2-2, with D possibly being TRBD2 (5 bases). CDR1 DFQATT and CDR2 SNEGSKA come from the germline V gene (reference sequence). Trimming pared 0 bases from V and 0 bases from J, leaving 14 bases between. CDR3 length equals 17 residues.

This rearrangement joins TRBV5-1 to TRBJ1-5, with D possibly matching TRBD1 (5 bases). The germline CDR1 and CDR2 sequences are SGHRS and YFSETQ. The ends were cut back, 0 bases at V and 9 bases at J, with 13 bases in the middle. The length of the CDR3 is 14 residues. The CDR3 protein is CASSLDPGGAPQHF. CDR3 bases: TGCGCCAGCAGCTTGGACCCTGGAGGGGCGCCCCAGCATTTT.

This clonotype was recorded a few times. The rearrangement uses TRBV29-1 and TRBJ2-5; 7 bases are shared with TRBD2. The CDR3 sequence is 12 residues long. With 7 bases clipped from V and 5 bases from J, the junction kept 7 bases outside the gene matches. Germline V gene sequence: CDR1 SQVTM, CDR2 ANQGSEA. CDR3 residues: CSESGRSETQYF. CDR3 in DNA: TGCAGCGAATCCGGGAGGTCGGAGACCCAGTACTTC.

This clonotype was observed a handful of times. This chain connects TRBV5-5 to TRBJ1-4; D is unresolved. CDR1 SGHKS and CDR2 YYEKEE come from the germline V gene (reference sequence). V was pared by 3 bases and J by 0 bases, with 3 bases between. CDR3 length equals 13 residues. CDR3 nucleotides: TGTGCCAGCAGCTCGGCAACTAATGAAAAACTGTTTTTT. It yields the protein CASSSATNEKLFF.

The CDR3: CASSQDGGGLITDTQYF. The CDR3 DNA sequence: TGCGCCAGCAGCCAAGATGGAGGGGGGCTGATCACAGATACGCAGTATTTT. This chain links TRBV4-1 with TRBJ2-3; possibly TRBD1 or TRBD2 for D (6 bases each). In germline, CDR1 is MGHRA, CDR2 YSYEKL. Trimming shortened V by 0 bases and J by 2 bases, and 15 bases separated the two germline ends. The CDR3 is 17 residues long.

This clonotype has a count of ten or more. V usage is TRBV5-1 and J usage is TRBJ2-7; D is unresolved. CDR1 and CDR2 (germline): SGHRS, YFSETQ. There are 14 residues in the CDR3. V was cut by 2 bases and J by 3 bases, with 12 bases left in between. CDR3 nucleotides: TGCGCCAGCAGCTTCAACACCGCGAACTACGAGCAGTACTTC. It specifies CASSFNTANYEQYF.

This clonotype was found a few times. The chain combines TRBV13 with TRBJ2-5, with 9 bases aligning to TRBD1. The CDR3 is 15 residues long. From germline, CDR1 is PRHDT and CDR2 FYEKMQ (reference sequence). V was clipped by 4 bases and J by 7 bases; unmatched bases: 10. CDR3 in DNA: TGTGCCAGCAGCTCCGGGACAGGGAATATTGGGACCCAGTACTTC. Its protein product is CASSSGTGNIGTQYF.

This clonotype was observed a handful of times. The chain combines TRBV15 with TRBJ1-1; maybe TRBD1 (6 bases). Between the trimmed V and J ends, which lost 6 bases and 4 bases, there was a span of 12 bases. The germline V gene has CDR1 LNHNV and CDR2 YYDKDF (reference sequence). CDR3 length: 13 amino acids. The DNA of the CDR3 is TGTGCCACCAGACTCACAGGGATCACTGAAGCTTTCTTT. Translating it yields CATRLTGITEAFF.

This clonotype was counted many times. The chain links TRBV29-1 to TRBJ2-1; 12 nucleotides match TRBD2. Germline V gives CDR1 SQVTM, CDR2 ANQGSEA. Losses at the gene ends were 7 bases for V and 3 bases for J; bases not matched to a gene: 4. The CDR3 totals 14 residues. The CDR3 DNA is TGCAGCGCCCCGACTAGCGGGAGCTACAATGAGCAGTTCTTC. This codes for CSAPTSGSYNEQFF.

About this clonotype: One junction end does not reproduce the germline sequence, and a read error may be involved. The rearrangement uses TRBV7-7 and TRBJ1-1; D unclear. Germline CDR1 reads SSHAT; CDR2 reads FNYEAQ (reference sequence). The CDR3 is made up of 13 amino acids. For the CDR3, the DNA is TGTGCCAGCAGCTTACAGGAGAACCCTGAAGCTTTCTTT. Translation: CASSLQENPEAFF.

In its sample, this clonotype was seen a few times. This sequence joins TRBV5-1 and TRBJ2-3; D not resolved. V dropped 4 bases and J dropped 0 bases, with 12 bases sitting between them. Germline CDR1 SGHRS, CDR2 YFSETQ. CDR3 length: 15 residues. The CDR3 DNA reads TGCGCCAGCAGCGCCCTGACGGTGAGCACAGATACGCAGTATTTT. It specifies CASSALTVSTDTQYF. Full variable domain (rest looked up from reference TRBV5-1 and TRBJ2-3): KAGVTQTPRYLIKTRGQQVTLSCSPISGHRSVSWYQQTPGQGLQFLFEYFSETQRNKGNFPGRFSGRQFSNSRSEMNVSTLELGDSALYLCASSALTVSTDTQYFGPGTRLTVL.

At least ten counts were recorded for this clonotype. This rearrangement joins TRBV7-2 to TRBJ2-7; D is possibly TRBD2 (5 bases). Germline V gene sequence: CDR1 SGHTA, CDR2 FQGNSA. This CDR3 region has 15 residues. Trimming took 3 bases from V and 2 from J, leaving 14 bases between them. CDR3 region: CASSLRAGSPYEQYF. Written as DNA, the CDR3 is TGTGCCAGCAGCTTGAGGGCTGGTTCGCCCTACGAGCAGTACTTC.

Concerning this clonotype: At one end the junction does not follow the germline gene, possibly because of a read error. The rearrangement joins TRBV7-9 to TRBJ2-5, with 8 bases aligning to TRBD2. The CDR3 has 12 residues. The germline gives CDR1 SEHNR, CDR2 FQNEAQ (reference sequence). This CDR3 is CASSLGLAGFNF. The DNA of the CDR3 is TGTGCCAGCAGCTTAGGGCTAGCGGGCTTCAACTTC.

V usage is TRBV2 and J usage is TRBJ2-1; D may be TRBD1 or TRBD2 (6 bases each). Deletions cut 6 bases from V and 15 bases from J, with 15 bases between. The CDR3 spans 11 residues. Germline V CDR1 and CDR2: SNHLY, FYNNEI. CDR3 amino acids: CASSSYPGAFF. The CDR3 DNA follows: TGTGCCAGCAGCTCCTACCCGGGGGCGTTCTTC.

This clonotype has only a few counts. The J gene is TRBJ2-7, the V gene TRBV5-1, with 7 bases matching TRBD1. The CDR3 length is 15 residues. With V trimmed by 5 bases and J by 3 bases, 11 bases remained unmatched. Per germline, CDR1 SGHRS and CDR2 YFSETQ. In DNA form, the CDR3 reads TGCGCCAGCAGACGCTCCGGGACAGAAAGCTACGAGCAGTACTTC. Translation: CASRRSGTESYEQYF.

The CDR3, as DNA: TGTGCCAGCAGTTTAGGCGGGAGGGAAAATAATGAGCAGTTCTTC. It is translated as CASSLGGRENNEQFF. The chain couples TRBV12-3 or TRBV12-4 to TRBJ2-1; 9 positions agree with TRBD2. The CDR3 loop spans 15 amino acids. Trimming cost V 1 base and J 7 bases; bases outside gene matches: 5.

This clonotype was recorded a few times. The V and J genes are TRBV29-1 and TRBJ1-1, with a possible D match to TRBD1 (5 bases). V lost 0 bases and J lost 5, with 10 bases in between. Germline V gene data show CDR1 as SQVTM and CDR2 as ANQGSEA. The CDR3 length is 13 residues. CDR3 bases: TGCAGCGTTGAAGACAGGGCAGGAACTGAAGCTTTCTTT. This translates into CSVEDRAGTEAFF.

CDR3: CASRTGNEKLFF. The CDR3 DNA reads as TGTGCCAGCAGGACAGGGAATGAAAAACTGTTTTTT. V usage is TRBV27 and J usage is TRBJ1-4, with 7 nucleotides matching TRBD1. This CDR3 comprises 12 residues. The J segment lost 5 bases and the V segment lost 6 bases, leaving 0 bases of the junction unmatched. Germline V CDR1 and CDR2: MNHEY, SMNVEV (reference sequence).

This clonotype turned up a few times. The V gene is TRBV2, the J gene TRBJ2-5; D is perhaps TRBD2 (6 bases). V was trimmed by 8 bases and J by 9 bases, leaving 13 bases between them. The CDR3 spans 11 residues. CDR1 is SNHLY and CDR2 is FYNNEI in the germline V gene. The CDR3 loop is CASDPGVAQYF. The CDR3 bases are TGTGCCAGCGATCCGGGGGTGGCCCAGTACTTC.

This sequence joins TRBV2 and TRBJ2-1; TRBD2 matches at 9 bases. J lost 3 bases, V lost 7 bases, and 10 bases had no gene match. This CDR3 is 16 amino acids long. CDR1 and CDR2 (germline): SNHLY, FYNNEI. The CDR3 nucleotides read TGTGCCAGCACCCCCCTTAGCGGGAGCAACTACAATGAGCAGTTCTTC. Protein: CASTPLSGSNYNEQFF.

The genes are TRBV2 and TRBJ2-1, with 10 bases matching TRBD2. With 8 bases clipped from V and 5 bases from J, the junction kept 12 bases outside the gene matches. The CDR3 has 16 amino acids. Germline V gene data show CDR1 as SNHLY and CDR2 as FYNNEI. The CDR3 DNA sequence: TGTGCCAGCGATTCTAGCGGGAGTCAAAAAAACAATGAGCAGTTCTTC. This codes for CASDSSGSQKNNEQFF.